Given below is one T cell receptor (beta chain) in context. V lost 2 bases and J lost 6, with 5 bases in between. The CDR3 consists of 12 residues. CDR1 is SEHNR and CDR2 is FQNEAQ in the germline V gene (reference sequence). MiXCR, applied by TCRdb to the reads, yields one record per CDR3 protein. The profile shows 450,000 to 550,000 distinct CDR3 sequences, about 17% of them singletons. The sample is drawn from a study of T cell repertoires in cytomegalovirus infection. The TCR originated in a human donor in good health (CMV status not recorded). Some clones in this sample may be carry-over from other donors' samples. The rearrangement links TRBV7-9 to TRBJ1-3; D is uncertain. The specimen sequenced was CD8+ T cells from PBMCs. As DNA, the CDR3 is TGTGCCAGCAGCTTACTCGAAAACACCATATATTTT. This sequence encodes CASSLLENTIYF.